This TCR beta chain was identified in a study of blood T cells in healthy people across ages. Points from the study as a whole: A roughly linear fall in TCR beta diversity per million T cells was seen with increasing age. Both higher diversity and more naive CD4+ cells marked long-lived donors when set against aged donors.

Together with a sample-barcoded 5' primer, a J-beta primer mix was included in a second PCR lasting roughly 6 to 12 cycles. TCRdb ran MiXCR on the 5' RACE reads and lists one entry per CDR3 protein. The repertoire holds 2 million or so distinct CDR3 sequences, with 49% as singletons. In germline, CDR1 is MNHNY, CDR2 SVGAGI (reference sequence). The length of the CDR3 is 14 residues. Trimming took 7 bases from V and 10 from J, leaving 20 bases between them. Note on this clonotype: The antigen is not known.

The sequenced material came from blood. V and J are TRBV6-6 and TRBJ2-1; D is undetermined. The receptor was isolated from a woman aged 40 to 50 in good health. This chain's CDR3 is CASTIILVDGEQFF. The CDR3 DNA sequence: TGTGCCAGCACTATTATCCTGGTGGATGGCGAGCAGTTCTTC.